The 14 T cell receptor beta chains below were found in one sample sequenced in a study of CXCR3-negative and CXCR3-positive naive CD8 T cells (dated by TCRdb to between 2018 and 2020). General conclusions and limits of the study: TRB CDR3s from CXCR3-positive naive cells showed higher hydrophobicity (lower Kidera factor 4), lower energy, and higher strength and volume indices than CXCR3-negative naive cells.

The antigens for these receptors are not known. TCRdb records NextSeq 550 as the sequencer. The Human TCR Profiling Kit (MiLaboratory) was used to prepare UMI-labeled 5' RACE TRB cDNA libraries. After reprocessing by TCRdb, each CDR3 protein sequence is one entry, and no DNA is given. The table kept for this sample lists around 60,000 distinct CDR3 sequences. The ten largest clones capture 0.7% to 0.95% of the sample. Sequencing was done on a sample of naive CXCR3+ CD8+ T cells from blood. Interpreted using the paper, the cell subset or site label stands for: CD45RO-CCR7+CD27+CD95- naive CD8+ T cells expressing CXCR3 (TNR3+). The receptors were gathered from a human donor in good health. Some clones in this sample may be carry-over from other donors' samples.

The J gene is TRBJ2-7, the V gene TRBV9; with no DNA, the TCRdb D assignment of TRBD1 cannot be verified. The V gene's germline CDR1 is SGDLS and CDR2 YYNGEE. The CDR3 loop spans 17 amino acids. This CDR3 reads CASSVDRDGTGPYEQYF.

This chain connects TRBV20-1 to TRBJ1-2; TCRdb's D call of TRBD1 is untestable without DNA. Germline values: CDR1 DFQATT, CDR2 SNEGSKA (reference sequence). This CDR3 is built from 12 residues. The CDR3 spells CSASRGHYGYTF.

The V and J genes are TRBV11-1 and TRBJ2-7; with no DNA, the TCRdb D assignment of TRBD1 cannot be verified. Germline values: CDR1 SGHAT, CDR2 FQDESV (reference sequence). This CDR3 is 17 amino acids long. CDR3 amino acids: CASSLAVSDRGVYEQYF.

The J gene is TRBJ2-1, the V gene TRBV7-8; the TRBD2 assignment by TCRdb is unverifiable without DNA. Germline V gene lookup returns CDR1 SGHVS and CDR2 FQNEAQ. This CDR3 is built from 16 residues. The CDR3 spells CASSLEGTSVYNEQFF.

V is TRBV12-3 or TRBV12-4 and J is TRBJ2-1; no DNA is available, so the TRBD1 call from TCRdb remains unchecked. The CDR3 spans 14 residues. The CDR3 is CASSLAPGPTEQFF.

This sequence joins TRBV6-1 and TRBJ2-3. CDR1 MNHNS and CDR2 SASEGT come from the germline V gene. CDR3 length: 15 amino acids. The CDR3 is CASSGTTDTTDTQYF.

The rearrangement uses TRBV19 and TRBJ2-4. Germline V lookup: CDR1 LNHDA, CDR2 SQIVND (reference sequence). This CDR3 region has 12 residues. This chain's CDR3 is CASSIGANIQYF.

CDR3 amino acids: CASSQETGQLGGELFF. The chain is built from TRBV4-3 and TRBJ2-2; TCRdb picks TRBD1, but there is no DNA to check that call. CDR3 length: 16 residues. Per germline, CDR1 LGHNA and CDR2 YSLEER.

The chain combines TRBV10-1 with TRBJ2-7; lacking DNA, the TRBD2 call made by TCRdb goes unchecked. Germline CDR1 WNHNN, CDR2 SYGVQD (reference sequence). The CDR3 covers 14 residues. The CDR3: CASRPGLGSYEQYF.

This sequence joins TRBV29-1 and TRBJ1-3; the TCRdb D gene call, TRBD1, has no DNA to confirm it. The CDR3 extends over 17 amino acids. Germline loops: CDR1 SQVTM, CDR2 ANQGSEA. This chain's CDR3 is CSVGGDWTGGYGNTIYF.

This sequence joins TRBV5-1 and TRBJ1-1; lacking DNA, the TRBD1 call made by TCRdb goes unchecked. The germline V gene has CDR1 SGHRS and CDR2 YFSETQ. The length of the CDR3 is 15 residues. This CDR3 reads CASSFVHGGGTEAFF.

The genes are TRBV20-1 and TRBJ1-4; the TRBD1 assignment by TCRdb is unverifiable without DNA. The CDR3 spans 13 residues. Germline V lookup: CDR1 DFQATT, CDR2 SNEGSKA (reference sequence). Here the CDR3 reads CSGSEGPNEKLFF.

This chain connects TRBV25-1 to TRBJ2-3; TCRdb lists TRBD2, though no DNA is available to test this call. The germline CDR1 and CDR2 sequences are MGHDK and SYGVNS. CDR3 length: 18 residues. The CDR3 protein is CASGEWPSGGERADTQYF.

The chain uses TRBV7-9 and TRBJ2-3; TCRdb names TRBD1, which stays unverified in the absence of DNA. Germline V CDR1 and CDR2: SEHNR, FQNEAQ (reference sequence). The CDR3 has 15 residues. Here the CDR3 reads CASSGLWTGTDTQYF.